This T cell receptor beta chain appears in the sequencing data of a study of cytomegalovirus exposure and HLA in healthy donors. Whole-study context: Around 180 million T cells yielded under 130 million unique TCR beta sequences in earlier analysis. Genetic ancestry analysis placed around 76% of the roughly 400 donors that were genotyped in the Caucasian-associated cluster.

The trim removed 6 bases at V and 8 bases at J, leaving 8 bases unmatched. This CDR3 contains 14 residues. Per the germline V gene, CDR1 is SGHTA and CDR2 is FQGNSA. Comment on this clone: Its antigen is undetermined.

The PCR made use of 60 Vbeta and 13 Jbeta primers. Profiling relied on immunoSEQ multiplex PCR, and the TCRdb table lists in-frame clones only, not all of them. The sample contains around 150,000 clones, 55% to 75% of which appear only once. The study's findings and limits: In an earlier analysis, productive rearrangement rates for most beta V segments clustered near 87% or 30%. A later analysis revealed that TCR association rates differed between HLA loci, peaking at DRB1 and bottoming out at HLA-C.

This clonotype was obtained from a woman between 55 and 75 years old in good health and CMV-seropositive. Source material: PBMCs. V gene TRBV7-2 combines with J gene TRBJ2-1; 9 nucleotides align to TRBD2. CDR3: CASRNGLAFDEQFF. The CDR3 region has the DNA TGTGCCAGCAGAAACGGACTAGCGTTCGATGAGCAGTTCTTC.